This TCR beta chain was recorded in a study of shared clonotypes between healthy human individuals. On the study more broadly: The cohort had two women and a few men, ages 18 to 49. Findings and caveats of the study: Naive CD4 clonotypes overlapped across several donors at 4.5% to 5.5%.

Some clones are missing from TCRdb's copy, which holds only in-frame ones; the method was immunoSEQ multiplex PCR. The sample yields under 2,000,000 clones, approximately 94% seen once. This CDR3 region has 14 residues. Trimming stripped 5 bases from V and 5 bases from J, with 15 bases between. Germline values: CDR1 LNHDA, CDR2 SQIVND (reference sequence). To note about this clone: Antigen specificity is unknown.

It was CD45RO-negative cells, positively selected for CCR7, that made up naive CD8 cells, with terminally differentiated effector memory CD45RA+ cells excluded. The chain combines TRBV19 with TRBJ1-2; maybe TRBD1 (5 bases). The sequenced material came from naive CD8+ T cells sorted from blood. The sequence came from a man aged 18 to 35 in good health. Here the CDR3 DNA reads TGTGCCAGTAGTTCCTTAGACAGATATTATGGCTACACCTTC. Amino acids: CASSSLDRYYGYTF.